The 30 T cell receptor beta chains below all came from one sample that was sequenced in a study of shared clonotypes between healthy human individuals. Positive CCR7 selection of CD45RO-negative cells yielded the naive CD8 cells, and terminally differentiated effector memory CD45RA+ cells were excluded. The protocol was immunoSEQ multiplex PCR, while the TCRdb copy is restricted to in-frame clones and leaves out a portion. The profile shows about 590,000 clones, roughly 95% of them singletons. Sequenced sample: naive CD8+ T cells sorted from blood. The source is a woman in her 30s in good health.

The rearrangement uses TRBV6-5 and TRBJ2-7; TRBD2 is a possible D gene (6 bases). V gave up 5 bases and J gave up 5 bases, with 13 bases separating them. CDR3 length equals 13 residues. Germline V lookup: CDR1 MNHEY, CDR2 SVGAGI. The CDR3 DNA follows: TGTGCCAGCAGTGTCTGGCGGGGACACGAGCAGTACTTC. Amino acid sequence: CASSVWRGHEQYF.

The rearrangement joins TRBV6-6 to TRBJ1-1, with D possibly matching TRBD1 (6 bases). Trimming shortened V by 5 bases and J by 4 bases, and 11 bases separated the two germline ends. The CDR3 consists of 13 residues. The germline V gene encodes CDR1 MNHNY and CDR2 SVGAGI (reference sequence). The CDR3 region is CASSPQGSTEAFF. CDR3 sequence (DNA): TGTGCCAGCAGTCCACAGGGTTCCACTGAAGCTTTCTTT.

The chain has TRBV11-2 and TRBJ2-3; 8 nucleotides match TRBD2. Germline V gene sequence: CDR1 SGHAT, CDR2 FQNNGV. With 4 bases clipped from V and 2 bases from J, the junction kept 11 bases outside the gene matches. This CDR3 contains 17 residues. The CDR3 DNA sequence: TGTGCCAGCAGCTCCCGGTATAGCGGGATTAACACAGATACGCAGTATTTT. Encoded protein: CASSSRYSGINTDTQYF.

This clone appeared once. Other DNA variants within this sample encode the same CDR3. The chain has TRBV5-6 and TRBJ2-1; the D is unclear. The germline V gene has CDR1 SGHDT and CDR2 YYEEEE. The V and J ends lost 0 bases and 7 bases respectively, with 2 bases between them. This CDR3 region has 11 residues. CDR3 in amino acids: CASSLGNEQFF. The CDR3 DNA reads as TGTGCCAGCAGCTTGGGTAATGAGCAGTTCTTC.

This chain connects TRBV5-6 to TRBJ2-5, with 12 positions matching TRBD2. Germline V CDR1 and CDR2: SGHDT, YYEEEE. The CDR3 totals 14 residues. J lost 11 bases, V lost 1 base, and 6 bases had no gene match. The CDR3 DNA reads TGTGCCAGCAGCTTGCTACTAGCGGGAGGAGAGCAGTACTTC. Protein sequence: CASSLLLAGGEQYF.

This rearrangement joins TRBV2 to TRBJ2-1; D unresolved. Trimming took off 3 bases at V and 1 base at J, with 16 bases between the two ends. This CDR3 has 17 amino acids. Germline assignment: CDR1 SNHLY and CDR2 FYNNEI. CDR3 in amino acids: CASSDSFDVRSYNEQFF. CDR3 coding DNA: TGTGCCAGCAGTGACAGTTTTGATGTCCGGTCCTACAATGAGCAGTTCTTC.

The sample holds one count of this clone. The chain employs TRBV30 and TRBJ1-3; D uncertain. Germline CDR1 reads GTSNPN; CDR2 reads SVGIG (reference sequence). Trimming shortened V by 5 bases and J by 0 bases, and 11 bases separated the two germline ends. The CDR3 sequence is 14 residues long. CDR3 DNA: TGTGCCTGGGCGGACGGGAGCTCTGGAAACACCATATATTTT. Amino acids: CAWADGSSGNTIYF. The whole variable domain, remainder taken from reference TRBV30 and TRBJ1-3, is SQTIHQWPATLVQPVGSPLSLECTVEGTSNPNLYWYRQAAGRGLQLLFYSVGIGQISSEVPQNLSASRPQDRQFILSSKKLLLSDSGFYLCAWADGSSGNTIYFGEGSWLTVV.

The chain couples TRBV10-3 to TRBJ1-1; D unresolved. Trimming stripped 4 bases from V and 1 base from J, with 19 bases between. Per the germline V gene, CDR1 is ENHRY and CDR2 is SYGVKD. This CDR3 has 17 residues. CDR3 sequence reads: CAISGSTPGGSNTEAFF. CDR3 in DNA: TGTGCCATCAGTGGATCGACCCCCGGCGGATCGAACACTGAAGCTTTCTTT.

The CDR3 loop is CASPKEPGGNTEAFF. The CDR3 DNA reads as TGTGCCAGCCCTAAGGAACCAGGGGGTAACACTGAAGCTTTCTTT. The rearrangement uses TRBV21-1 and TRBJ1-1; the table gives TRBD1 as D, unverified against the DNA. TRBV21-1 is termed a pseudogene. The CDR3 totals 15 residues.

This clone was detected only once. The rearrangement links TRBV4-1 to TRBJ2-7, with a weak D call TRBD1 (6 bases). The germline V gene encodes CDR1 MGHRA and CDR2 YSYEKL. CDR3 length: 12 amino acids. Trimming took 4 bases from V and 5 from J, leaving 9 bases between them. CDR3 nucleotides: TGCGCCAGCAGCCGAGGGGACAACGAGCAGTACTTC. This sequence encodes CASSRGDNEQYF.

Concerning this clone: Different DNA sequences within this sample yield the same CDR3. The chain couples TRBV6-5 to TRBJ1-1; D gene unclear. V lost 0 bases to trimming and J lost 2 bases, with 1 base between them. The CDR3 consists of 12 residues. Germline V gene lookup returns CDR1 MNHEY and CDR2 SVGAGI. CDR3 sequence (DNA): TGTGCCAGCAGTTACTCAAACACTGAAGCTTTCTTT. Protein sequence: CASSYSNTEAFF.

V and J are TRBV18 and TRBJ1-2; the match to TRBD1 covers 7 bases. Looked up from germline, CDR1 is KGHSH and CDR2 is LQKENI. The length of the CDR3 is 16 residues. With 0 bases clipped from V and 4 bases from J, the junction kept 8 bases outside the gene matches. This chain's CDR3 is CASSPPDRSRGYGYTF. Written as DNA, the CDR3 is TGTGCCAGCTCACCACCGGACAGGAGCAGGGGCTATGGCTACACCTTC.

This chain links TRBV30 with TRBJ2-7; D remains unclear. The CDR3 spans 15 residues. Germline V lookup: CDR1 GTSNPN, CDR2 SVGIG (reference sequence). Trimming removed 0 bases from V and 4 bases from J, with 16 bases in between. The CDR3 coding sequence is TGTGCCTGGAGTGTAGGTGAGTATCGGTTGTACGAGCAGTACTTC. Translating gives CAWSVGEYRLYEQYF.

V and J are TRBV4-1 and TRBJ2-3; the match to TRBD2 covers 14 bases. CDR3 size: 15 residues. After removal of 4 bases from V and 4 bases from J, the junction contained 1 base not matched to a gene. Germline V CDR1 and CDR2: MGHRA, YSYEKL. In nucleotides, the CDR3 is TGCGCCAGCAGCCCGGGACTAGCGGGAGCAGATACGCAGTATTTT. Protein: CASSPGLAGADTQYF.

This clone was observed once. This chain's CDR3 is CASSLSKGAGANVLTF. CDR3 coding DNA: TGTGCCAGCAGTTTATCTAAGGGGGCTGGGGCCAACGTCCTGACTTTC. The chain combines TRBV27 with TRBJ2-6, with D perhaps matching TRBD1 (6 bases). The CDR3 is 16 residues long. From germline, CDR1 is MNHEY and CDR2 SMNVEV (reference sequence). The V end lost 0 bases, the J end lost 2 bases, and 8 bases lay between the germline ends.

The chain carries TRBV30 and TRBJ2-7, with D maybe TRBD2 (6 bases). V gave up 0 bases and J gave up 0 bases, with 9 bases separating them. This CDR3 region has 14 residues. The germline gives CDR1 GTSNPN, CDR2 SVGIG (reference sequence). CDR3 amino acids: CAWSVMGGSYEQYF. For the CDR3, the DNA is TGTGCCTGGAGTGTAATGGGGGGCTCCTACGAGCAGTACTTC.

This clone has only a few counts. Other DNA sequences in this sample translate to the same CDR3. This chain uses TRBV27 with TRBJ2-1; TRBD2 agrees at 15 bases. Germline loops: CDR1 MNHEY, CDR2 SMNVEV (reference sequence). The CDR3 runs 15 residues. Germline trimming cut 5 bases from V and 7 bases from J; bases unmatched to any gene: 3. The CDR3 DNA reads as TGTGCCAGCAGTACCGGGACTAGCGGGAGGAATGAGCAGTTCTTC. Protein sequence: CASSTGTSGRNEQFF.

This chain connects TRBV19 to TRBJ2-1; D may be TRBD1 (6 bases). The CDR3 contains 16 residues. The germline V and J ends were trimmed by 1 base and 3 bases, with 13 bases remaining between them. The V gene's germline CDR1 is LNHDA and CDR2 SQIVND (reference sequence). CDR3 DNA sequence: TGTGCCAGTAGTATAGGGTCAGAGGGGGTCTACAATGAGCAGTTCTTC. Translated, it gives CASSIGSEGVYNEQFF. Looking up the rest from reference TRBV19 and TRBJ2-1 gives the full variable domain: DGGITQSPKYLFRKEGQNVTLSCEQNLNHDAMYWYRQDPGQGLRLIYYSQIVNDFQKGDIAEGYSVSREKKESFPLTVTSAQKNPTAFYLCASSIGSEGVYNEQFFGPGTRLTVL.

This clone came up once. The V call is TRBV14, the J call TRBJ2-4, with a possible D match to TRBD2 (5 bases). Trimming took 4 bases from V and 8 from J, leaving 21 bases between them. Germline values: CDR1 SGHDN, CDR2 FVKESK. The CDR3 loop spans 16 amino acids. CDR3 in amino acids: CASSPLGRGMVDIQYF. The DNA for the CDR3 is TGTGCCAGCAGCCCCCTAGGGAGAGGGATGGTCGACATTCAGTACTTC.

J is TRBJ2-1 and V is TRBV27; 7 bases map to TRBD1. The CDR3 loop spans 13 amino acids. V shed 5 bases and J 8 bases; nucleotides not matched to a gene: 6. The germline V gene has CDR1 MNHEY and CDR2 SMNVEV (reference sequence). The CDR3 coding sequence is TGTGCCAGCAGTACCACAGGGGTCCATGAGCAGTTCTTC. It yields the protein CASSTTGVHEQFF.

The chain joins TRBV28 to TRBJ2-7; 9 bases match TRBD2. CDR3 length equals 17 residues. V lost 4 bases, J lost 6 bases, and 16 bases stayed unmatched. Germline V gene sequence: CDR1 MDHEN, CDR2 SYDVKM. In DNA form, the CDR3 reads TGTGCCAGCAGTTCTCGCCCCGGGACTAGCAGGGTTCGCGAGCAGTACTTC. It translates to CASSSRPGTSRVREQYF.

This clone was recorded once. The rearrangement links TRBV5-1 to TRBJ2-2; maybe TRBD2 (6 bases). This CDR3 has 14 amino acids. The V gene's germline CDR1 is SGHRS and CDR2 YFSETQ. Between the trimmed V and J ends, which lost 1 base and 5 bases, there was a span of 9 bases. CDR3 sequence reads: CASSLFGSTGELFF. Written as DNA, the CDR3 is TGCGCCAGCAGCTTGTTCGGGAGTACCGGGGAGCTGTTTTTT. Full variable domain (remainder filled in from reference TRBV5-1 and TRBJ2-2): KAGVTQTPRYLIKTRGQQVTLSCSPISGHRSVSWYQQTPGQGLQFLFEYFSETQRNKGNFPGRFSGRQFSNSRSEMNVSTLELGDSALYLCASSLFGSTGELFFGEGSRLTVL.

The chain employs TRBV6-1 and TRBJ1-5; D possibly corresponds to TRBD1 (6 bases). Trimming cost V 2 bases and J 11 bases, with 19 bases left between them. From germline, CDR1 is MNHNS and CDR2 SASEGT. This CDR3 spans 15 amino acids. The CDR3 here is CASSEPGAYLSAQHF. CDR3 DNA: TGTGCCAGCAGTGAACCGGGGGCCTACTTATCAGCCCAGCATTTT.

This clone was seen a single time. The chain carries TRBV11-2 and TRBJ1-1; 9 nucleotides align to TRBD1. Germline V gene lookup returns CDR1 SGHAT and CDR2 FQNNGV. The CDR3 extends over 12 amino acids. V shed 10 bases, J shed 4 bases, and the junction held 4 bases outside the gene matches. CDR3 residues: CATKTGGTEAFF. Written as DNA, the CDR3 is TGTGCCACAAAGACAGGGGGCACTGAAGCTTTCTTT.

This chain uses TRBV6-1 with TRBJ2-7, with D perhaps matching TRBD1 or TRBD2 (6 bases each). Trimming took off 11 bases at V and 5 bases at J, with 19 bases between the two ends. CDR1 and CDR2 from the germline V gene are MNHNS and SASEGT. CDR3 length: 13 residues. CDR3 in DNA: TGTGCCGTACAATGGGGGGCTCTGGACGAGCAGTACTTC. It is translated as CAVQWGALDEQYF.

The sample holds one count of this clone. The chain has TRBV19 and TRBJ2-7, with TRBD2 matching over 14 bases. CDR1 and CDR2 (germline): LNHDA, SQIVND (reference sequence). Unmatched junction bases numbered 1, after V lost 8 bases and J lost 4 bases. The CDR3 is 13 amino acids. CDR3 amino acids: CASGTSGRYEQYF. The DNA for the CDR3 is TGTGCCAGTGGGACTAGCGGGAGATACGAGCAGTACTTC.

This clone was recorded once. The V gene is TRBV4-2, the J gene TRBJ2-2, with D uncertain. Germline V gene lookup returns CDR1 LGHNA and CDR2 YNFKEQ. V gave up 0 bases and J gave up 6 bases, with 8 bases separating them. This CDR3 region has 14 residues. The CDR3 DNA reads TGTGCCAGCAGCCAAGATCGTTTAGCCGGGGAGCTGTTTTTT. This sequence encodes CASSQDRLAGELFF.

The chain is built from TRBV15 and TRBJ1-2; 9 positions match TRBD1. This CDR3 contains 15 residues. J lost 4 bases, V lost 5 bases, and 8 bases had no gene match. The germline gives CDR1 LNHNV, CDR2 YYDKDF (reference sequence). DNA for the CDR3: TGTGCCACCAGCCCCCGGGACAGGGTTGTCTATGGCTACACCTTC. It codes for CATSPRDRVVYGYTF. The complete variable domain, with remaining parts taken from reference TRBV15 and TRBJ1-2, reads DAMVIQNPRYQVTQFGKPVTLSCSQTLNHNVMYWYQQKSSQAPKLLFHYYDKDFNNEADTPDNFQSRRPNTSFCFLDIRSPGLGDTAMYLCATSPRDRVVYGYTFGSGTRLTVV.

The chain joins TRBV7-2 to TRBJ2-1, with 10 bases identical to TRBD2. Germline CDR1 and CDR2: SGHTA and FQGNSA. This CDR3 has 16 amino acids. V gave up 5 bases and J gave up 7 bases; unmatched junction bases: 11. This CDR3 is CASSADLAGDGNEQFF. The DNA of the CDR3 is TGTGCCAGCAGCGCCGACCTAGCGGGAGATGGGAATGAGCAGTTCTTC.

The V gene is TRBV19, the J gene TRBJ2-7; perhaps TRBD1 as D (6 bases). This CDR3 has 16 amino acids. Germline assignment: CDR1 LNHDA and CDR2 SQIVND (reference sequence). V was trimmed by 5 bases and J by 5 bases, leaving 22 bases between them. The CDR3 sequence is CASSLHSLVGADEQYF. The CDR3 DNA sequence: TGTGCCAGTAGTTTACATTCCTTGGTGGGGGCTGACGAGCAGTACTTC.